This T cell receptor (beta chain) stems from a study of T cell repertoires in cytomegalovirus infection. As for the study in general: CMV infection together with matching HLA type was indicated by public TCR beta signatures.

General study results and limits: Within the response measured ex vivo, HLA-C-restricted CMV-specific TCR beta clonotypes were dominant. Cumulated frequencies of public TCR beta families served to identify carriers of CMV plus the relevant HLA.

MiXCR was run by TCRdb on the reads, yielding one entry per CDR3 protein. The table has under 200,000 distinct CDR3 sequences, about a tenth seen once. The table lists this clonotype with many counts. Its antigen is as yet unknown. The CDR3 length is 17 residues. Germline V gives CDR1 MNHNS, CDR2 SASEGT. V was cut by 5 bases and J by 0 bases, with 14 bases left in between. The sample comprised PBMCs. The chain is built from TRBV6-1 and TRBJ2-6; D is possibly TRBD1 or TRBD2 (6 bases each). This clonotype was obtained from a human donor in good health (CMV status not recorded). Some clones in this sample may be carry-over from other donors' samples. CDR3 protein: CASSKGGTVSGANVLTF. The CDR3, as DNA: TGTGCCAGCAGTAAGGGGGGAACAGTCTCTGGGGCCAACGTCCTGACTTTC.